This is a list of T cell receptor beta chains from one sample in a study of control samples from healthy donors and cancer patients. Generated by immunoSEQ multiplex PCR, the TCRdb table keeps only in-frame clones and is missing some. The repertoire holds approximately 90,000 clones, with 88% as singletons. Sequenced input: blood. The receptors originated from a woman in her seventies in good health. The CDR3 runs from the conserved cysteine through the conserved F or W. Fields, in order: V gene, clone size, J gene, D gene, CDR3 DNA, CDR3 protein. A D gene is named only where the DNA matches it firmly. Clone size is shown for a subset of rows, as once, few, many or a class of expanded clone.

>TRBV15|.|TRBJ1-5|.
TGTGCCACCAGCAGAGATTGGGACGGATTGGGGGTTCAGCCCCAGCATTTT
CATSRDWDGLGVQPQHF
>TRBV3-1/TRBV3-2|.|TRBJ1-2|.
TGTGCCAGCAGCCAACCCTCAGGGGTCCGCTACACCTTC
CASSQPSGVRYTF
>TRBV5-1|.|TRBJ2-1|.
TGCGCCAGCAGCTCGAGGGCCCTCGACTCCTACAATGAGCAGTTCTTC
CASSSRALDSYNEQFF
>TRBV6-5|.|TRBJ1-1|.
TGTGCCAGCAGGTCAAACCTCATGAACACTGAAGCTTTCTTT
CASRSNLMNTEAFF
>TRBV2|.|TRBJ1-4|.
TGTGCCAGCAATGAACCGGGACGGGGTAATGAAAAACTGTTTTTT
CASNEPGRGNEKLFF
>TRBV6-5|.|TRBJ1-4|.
TGTGCCAGCAGTAGGACAGAGAATGAAAAACTGTTTTTT
CASSRTENEKLFF
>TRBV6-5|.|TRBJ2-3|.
TGTGCCAGCAGTCCCAAGGGGGGGCTTCGAGATACGCAGTATTTT
CASSPKGGLRDTQYF
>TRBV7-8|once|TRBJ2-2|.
TGTGCCAGCAGCTTAGGAATAACTCGAATAGGAAAATCGAACACCGGGGAGCTGTTTTTT
CASSLGITRIGKSNTGELFF
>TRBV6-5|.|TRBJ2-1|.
TGTGCCAGCAGTTACTCGGTCAACTCCCGCCACAATGAGCAGTTCTTC
CASSYSVNSRHNEQFF
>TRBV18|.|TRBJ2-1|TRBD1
TGTGCCAGCTCACCACGGCAGGGGGCGGATGAGCAGTTCTTC
CASSPRQGADEQFF
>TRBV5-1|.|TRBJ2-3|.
TGCGCCAGCAGCTTGATCACACCAGATACGCAGTATTTT
CASSLITPDTQYF
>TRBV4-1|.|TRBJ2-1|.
TGCGCCAGCAGCCAAGATCATGCCCAGCTCTTC
CASSQDHAQLF
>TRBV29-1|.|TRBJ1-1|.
TGCAGCGTTAAACACCCGAACACTGAAGCTTTCTTT
CSVKHPNTEAFF
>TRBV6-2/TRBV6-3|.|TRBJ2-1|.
TGTGCCAGCAGCCTACCGCATCCTCTAGCGTCCTACAATGAGCAGTTCTTC
CASSLPHPLASYNEQFF
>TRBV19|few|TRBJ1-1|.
TGTGCCAGTAGACAAACGGGGGAGATGTCTGAAGCTTTCTTT
CASRQTGEMSEAFF
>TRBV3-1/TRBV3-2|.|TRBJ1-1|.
TGTGCCAGCAGCCAGGTCGGGAACACTGAAGCTTTCTTT
CASSQVGNTEAFF
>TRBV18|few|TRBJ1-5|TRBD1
TGTGCCAGCTCACCGACCGGGACAGCGGGTAGACAGCCCCAGCATTTT
CASSPTGTAGRQPQHF
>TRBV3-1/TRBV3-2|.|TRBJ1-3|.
TGTGCCAGCAGCCAAGATAGCTCACGAAGGAACACCATATATTTT
CASSQDSSRRNTIYF
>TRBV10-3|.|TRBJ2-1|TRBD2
TGTGCCACCGGACCAACTAGCGGGAGCTCCTACAATGAGCAGTTCTTC
CATGPTSGSSYNEQFF
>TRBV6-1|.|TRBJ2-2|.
TGTGCCAGCAGTGAAGAAGCCCTGGCCGGGGAGCTGTTTTTT
CASSEEALAGELFF
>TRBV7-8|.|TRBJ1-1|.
TGTGCCAGCAGCCCCCGGCGGGCAGAGAACACTGAAGCTTTCTTT
CASSPRRAENTEAFF
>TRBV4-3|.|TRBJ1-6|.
TGCGCCAGCAGCCAAGAAGGACTCCAAGTAGGTTATTCACTCCTCCACTTT
CASSQEGLQVGYSLLHF
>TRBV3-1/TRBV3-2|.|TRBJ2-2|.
TGTGCCAGCAGCCAAGGCCGGGGAGGCGGGGAGCTGTTTTTT
CASSQGRGGGELFF
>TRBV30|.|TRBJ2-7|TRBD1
TGTGCCTGGAGTAAGGGGGCTCCAGGCTCCTACGAGCAGTACTTC
CAWSKGAPGSYEQYF
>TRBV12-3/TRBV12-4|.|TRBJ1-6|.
TGTGCCAGCAGTTTGAACAATTCACCCCTCCACTTT
CASSLNNSPLHF
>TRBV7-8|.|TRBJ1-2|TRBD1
TGTGCCAGCAGCTCGCGATACCACCGGGACAGGGGTTCGGGTGGCTACACCTTC
CASSSRYHRDRGSGGYTF